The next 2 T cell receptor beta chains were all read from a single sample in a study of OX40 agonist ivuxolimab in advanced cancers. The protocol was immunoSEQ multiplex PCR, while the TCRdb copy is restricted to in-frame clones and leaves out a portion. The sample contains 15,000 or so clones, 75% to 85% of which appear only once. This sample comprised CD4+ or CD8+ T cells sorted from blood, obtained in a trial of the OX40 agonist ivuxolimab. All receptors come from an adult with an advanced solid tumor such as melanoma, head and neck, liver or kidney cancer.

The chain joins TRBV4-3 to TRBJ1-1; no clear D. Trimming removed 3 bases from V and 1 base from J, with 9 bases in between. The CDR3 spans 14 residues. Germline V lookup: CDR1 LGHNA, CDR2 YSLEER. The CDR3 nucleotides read TGCGCCAGCAGCCATTTTACTGAGAACACTGAAGCTTTCTTT. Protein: CASSHFTENTEAFF.

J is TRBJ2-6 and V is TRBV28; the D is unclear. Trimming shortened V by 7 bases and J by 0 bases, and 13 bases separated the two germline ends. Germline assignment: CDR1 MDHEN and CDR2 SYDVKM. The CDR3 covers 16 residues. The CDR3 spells CASTPGRASGANVLTF. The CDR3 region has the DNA TGTGCCAGCACCCCCGGGCGAGCCTCTGGGGCCAACGTCCTGACTTTC. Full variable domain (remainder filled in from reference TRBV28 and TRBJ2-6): DVKVTQSSRYLVKRTGEKVFLECVQDMDHENMFWYRQDPGLGLRLIYFSYDVKMKEKGDIPEGYSVSREKKERFSLILESASTNQTSMYLCASTPGRASGANVLTFGAGSRLTVL.